This T cell receptor beta chain is drawn from a study of T-cell memory formation after mild COVID-19. This CDR3 spans 13 amino acids. From germline, CDR1 is DFQATT and CDR2 SNEGSKA (reference sequence). Trimming removed 1 base at V and 8 bases at J, with 12 bases between. The sample holds a few counts of this clonotype. TCRdb itself ran the 5' RACE reads through MiXCR, one entry per CDR3 protein. This sample carries about 440,000 distinct CDR3 sequences, roughly 20% of them seen once, and the ten largest clones take roughly 8.4%. The source of this sequence is an adult woman who had mild COVID-19 (a few samples of this study predate the infection). Cell type and time point are not known. The sample comprised PBMCs or a T cell subset sorted from them (not recorded which). The V gene is TRBV20-1, the J gene TRBJ2-4, with D perhaps TRBD1 (7 bases). The CDR3 sequence is CSARATGEDIQYF. The DNA of the CDR3 is TGCAGTGCTAGAGCAACAGGGGAGGACATTCAGTACTTC.